This TCR beta chain was sequenced for a study of cytomegalovirus exposure and HLA in healthy donors. The wider study: Most genotyped donors, roughly 80% of around 370, had Caucasian-associated genetic ancestry. Points from the study as a whole: Previously analyzed data showed that most TCR beta V segments were productive at a frequency of about 87% or about 30%.

The PCR employed 60 Vbeta primers together with 13 Jbeta primers. Original methodology: Later reanalysis found approximately 76 million unique TCR beta chains, roughly 9.9 million of them shared. Sequenced by immunoSEQ multiplex PCR; TCRdb stores in-frame clones only, minus some. Clone size and the V and J calls come from that table; the DNA yielded D and trimming. The table records 90,000 or so clones, roughly 82% of them present only once. Germline CDR1 SNHLY, CDR2 FYNNEI. After removal of 3 bases from V and 7 bases from J, the junction contained 8 bases not matched to a gene. CDR3 length: 15 residues. As for this clone: As yet, its antigen is unknown.

All the people who gave samples were healthy bone marrow donors. This chain uses TRBV2 with TRBJ1-4; 7 bases match TRBD1. Sequenced sample: PBMCs. The sequence was collected from a man aged 25 to 45 in good health and CMV-seropositive. CDR3 sequence: CASSESRGETEKLFF. The CDR3 DNA sequence: TGTGCCAGCAGTGAGAGCAGGGGGGAAACTGAAAAACTGTTTTTT.